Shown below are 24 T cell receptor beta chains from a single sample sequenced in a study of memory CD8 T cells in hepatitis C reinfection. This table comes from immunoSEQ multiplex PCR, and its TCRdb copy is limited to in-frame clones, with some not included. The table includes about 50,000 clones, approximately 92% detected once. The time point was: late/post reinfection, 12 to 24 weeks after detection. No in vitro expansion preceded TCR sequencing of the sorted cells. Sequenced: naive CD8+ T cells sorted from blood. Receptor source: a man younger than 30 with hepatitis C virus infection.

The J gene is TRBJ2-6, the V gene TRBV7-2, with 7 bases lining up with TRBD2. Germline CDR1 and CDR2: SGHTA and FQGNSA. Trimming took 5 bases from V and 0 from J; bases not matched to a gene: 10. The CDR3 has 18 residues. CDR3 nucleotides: TGTGCCAGCAGCACCCTTAGCGGGCGGTTCTCTGGGGCCAACGTCCTGACTTTC. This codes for CASSTLSGRFSGANVLTF.

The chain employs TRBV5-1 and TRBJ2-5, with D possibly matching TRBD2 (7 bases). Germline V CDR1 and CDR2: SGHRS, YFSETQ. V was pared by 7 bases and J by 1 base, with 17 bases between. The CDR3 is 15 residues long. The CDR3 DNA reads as TGCGCCAGCTCCTCGGGGGGCCGGACCCAAGAGACCCAGTACTTC. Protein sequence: CASSSGGRTQETQYF.

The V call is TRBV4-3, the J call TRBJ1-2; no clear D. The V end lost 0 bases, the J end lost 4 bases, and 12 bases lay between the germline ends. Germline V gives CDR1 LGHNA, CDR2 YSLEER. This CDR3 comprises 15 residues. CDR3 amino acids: CASSQEPGPVYGYTF. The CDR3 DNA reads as TGCGCCAGCAGCCAAGAGCCAGGTCCCGTCTATGGCTACACCTTC.

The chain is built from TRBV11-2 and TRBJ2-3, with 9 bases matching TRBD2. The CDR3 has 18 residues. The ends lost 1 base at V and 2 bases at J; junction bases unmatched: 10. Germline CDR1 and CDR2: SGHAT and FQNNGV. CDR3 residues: CASSLGRLAGDLTDTQYF. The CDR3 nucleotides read TGTGCCAGCAGCTTAGGGCGCTTAGCGGGGGACCTCACAGATACGCAGTATTTT.

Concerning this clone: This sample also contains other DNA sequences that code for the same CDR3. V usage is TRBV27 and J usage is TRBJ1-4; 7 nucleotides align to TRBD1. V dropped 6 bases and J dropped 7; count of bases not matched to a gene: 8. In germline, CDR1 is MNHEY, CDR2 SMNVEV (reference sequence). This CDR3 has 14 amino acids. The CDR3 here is CASSPTGAGEKLFF. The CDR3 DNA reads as TGTGCCAGCAGCCCTACAGGGGCAGGTGAAAAACTGTTTTTT. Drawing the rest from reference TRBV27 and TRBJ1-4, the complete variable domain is EAQVTQNPRYLITVTGKKLTVTCSQNMNHEYMSWYRQDPGLGLRQIYYSMNVEVTDKGDVPEGYKVSRKEKRNFPLILESPSPNQTSLYFCASSPTGAGEKLFFGSGTQLSVL.

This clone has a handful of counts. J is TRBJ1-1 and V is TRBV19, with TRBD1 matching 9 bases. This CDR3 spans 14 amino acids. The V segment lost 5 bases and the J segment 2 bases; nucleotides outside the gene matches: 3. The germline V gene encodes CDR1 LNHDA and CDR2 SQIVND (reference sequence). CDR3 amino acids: CASSQQGANTEAFF. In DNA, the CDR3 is TGTGCCAGTAGTCAACAGGGGGCAAACACTGAAGCTTTCTTT. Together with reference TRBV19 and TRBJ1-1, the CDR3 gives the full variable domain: DGGITQSPKYLFRKEGQNVTLSCEQNLNHDAMYWYRQDPGQGLRLIYYSQIVNDFQKGDIAEGYSVSREKKESFPLTVTSAQKNPTAFYLCASSQQGANTEAFFGQGTRLTVV.

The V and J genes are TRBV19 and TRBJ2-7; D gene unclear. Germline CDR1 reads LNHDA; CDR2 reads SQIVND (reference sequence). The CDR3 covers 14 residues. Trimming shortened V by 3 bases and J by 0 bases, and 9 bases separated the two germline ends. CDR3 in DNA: TGTGCCAGTAGTATTATGCCGAGCTCCTACGAGCAGTACTTC. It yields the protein CASSIMPSSYEQYF.

CDR3 sequence reads: CASSYSWTENSPLHF. The DNA of the CDR3 is TGTGCCAGCAGTTACTCCTGGACAGAGAATTCACCCCTCCACTTT. The chain carries TRBV6-6 and TRBJ1-6; a weak D match, TRBD1 (6 bases). V lost 0 bases and J 7 bases, leaving 10 bases between the germline ends. CDR3 length: 15 residues. The germline CDR1 and CDR2 sequences are MNHNY and SVGAGI (reference sequence).

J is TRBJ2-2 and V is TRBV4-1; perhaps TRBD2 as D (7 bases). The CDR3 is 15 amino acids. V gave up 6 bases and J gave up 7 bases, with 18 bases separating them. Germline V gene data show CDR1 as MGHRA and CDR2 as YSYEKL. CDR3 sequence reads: CASSPGLGGHGELFF. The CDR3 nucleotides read TGCGCCAGCAGTCCAGGGTTGGGGGGGCACGGGGAGCTGTTTTTT.

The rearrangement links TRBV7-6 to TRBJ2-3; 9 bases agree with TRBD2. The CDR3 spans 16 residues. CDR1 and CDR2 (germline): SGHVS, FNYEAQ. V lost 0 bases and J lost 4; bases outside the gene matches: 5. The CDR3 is CASSLALRGGPDTQYF. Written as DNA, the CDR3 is TGTGCCAGCAGCTTAGCGCTGCGGGGGGGCCCAGATACGCAGTATTTT.

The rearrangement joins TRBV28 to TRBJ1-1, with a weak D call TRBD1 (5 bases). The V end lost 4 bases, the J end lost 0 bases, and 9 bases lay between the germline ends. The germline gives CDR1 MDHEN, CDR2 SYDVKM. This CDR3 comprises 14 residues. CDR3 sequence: CASSSRVMNTEAFF. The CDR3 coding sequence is TGTGCCAGCAGTTCCAGGGTAATGAACACTGAAGCTTTCTTT.

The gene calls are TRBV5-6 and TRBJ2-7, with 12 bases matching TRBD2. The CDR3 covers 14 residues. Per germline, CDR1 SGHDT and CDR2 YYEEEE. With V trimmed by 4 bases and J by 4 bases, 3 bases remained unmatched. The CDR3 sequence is CASSGTSGRYEQYF. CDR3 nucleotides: TGTGCCAGCAGCGGGACTAGCGGGCGATACGAGCAGTACTTC.

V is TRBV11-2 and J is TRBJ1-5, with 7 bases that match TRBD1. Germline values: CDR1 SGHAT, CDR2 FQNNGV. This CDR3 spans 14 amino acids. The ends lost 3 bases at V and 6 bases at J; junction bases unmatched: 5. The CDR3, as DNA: TGTGCCAGCAGCTTGACAGGGCCGGGTCAGCCCCAGCATTTT. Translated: CASSLTGPGQPQHF.

The CDR3 nucleotides read TGTGCCAGCAGCCTCCGGGGGGTATCCTACGAGCAGTACGTC. Encoded protein: CASSLRGVSYEQYV. The V call is TRBV11-2, the J call TRBJ2-7, with 7 bases matching TRBD2. With V trimmed by 5 bases and J by 1 base, 5 bases remained unmatched. Germline values: CDR1 SGHAT, CDR2 FQNNGV. The length of the CDR3 is 14 residues.

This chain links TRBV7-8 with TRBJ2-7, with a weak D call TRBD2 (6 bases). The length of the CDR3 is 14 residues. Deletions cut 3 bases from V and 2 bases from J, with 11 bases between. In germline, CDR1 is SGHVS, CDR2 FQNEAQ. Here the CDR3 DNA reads TGTGCCAGCAGCTTCCTAGCGAGCGCCTACGAGCAGTACTTC. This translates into CASSFLASAYEQYF.

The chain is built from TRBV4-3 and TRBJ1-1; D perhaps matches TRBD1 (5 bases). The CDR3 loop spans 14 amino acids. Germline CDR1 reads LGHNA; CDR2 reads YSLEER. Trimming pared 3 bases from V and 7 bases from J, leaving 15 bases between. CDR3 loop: CASSQKFGGGEAFF. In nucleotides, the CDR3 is TGCGCCAGCAGCCAGAAGTTCGGGGGAGGTGAAGCTTTCTTT.

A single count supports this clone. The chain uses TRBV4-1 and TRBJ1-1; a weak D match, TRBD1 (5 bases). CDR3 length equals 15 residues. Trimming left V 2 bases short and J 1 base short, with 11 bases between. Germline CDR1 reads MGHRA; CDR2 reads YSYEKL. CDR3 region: CASSQNLGGNTEAFF. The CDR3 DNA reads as TGCGCCAGCAGCCAAAATTTGGGGGGGAACACTGAAGCTTTCTTT.

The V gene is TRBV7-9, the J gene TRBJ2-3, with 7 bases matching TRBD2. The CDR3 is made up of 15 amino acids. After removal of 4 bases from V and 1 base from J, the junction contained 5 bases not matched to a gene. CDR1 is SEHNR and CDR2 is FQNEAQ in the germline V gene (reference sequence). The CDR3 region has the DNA TGTGCCAGCAGCTCCAGCGGGGTTGGCACAGATACGCAGTATTTT. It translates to CASSSSGVGTDTQYF.

The CDR3 DNA is TGTGCCAGCAGCGGGGCTACCTACGAGCAGTACGTC. It codes for CASSGATYEQYV. This chain joins TRBV11-2 and TRBJ2-7; maybe TRBD1 (5 bases). Germline values: CDR1 SGHAT, CDR2 FQNNGV. The CDR3 consists of 12 residues. Deletions cut 5 bases from V and 2 bases from J, with 7 bases between.

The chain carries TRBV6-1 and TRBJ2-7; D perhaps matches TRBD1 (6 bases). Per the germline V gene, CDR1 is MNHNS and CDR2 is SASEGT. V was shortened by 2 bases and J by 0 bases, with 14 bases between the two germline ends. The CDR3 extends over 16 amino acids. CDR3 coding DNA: TGTGCCAGCAGTGAATTCTTGGGGGCCAGCTCCTACGAGCAGTACTTC. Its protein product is CASSEFLGASSYEQYF.

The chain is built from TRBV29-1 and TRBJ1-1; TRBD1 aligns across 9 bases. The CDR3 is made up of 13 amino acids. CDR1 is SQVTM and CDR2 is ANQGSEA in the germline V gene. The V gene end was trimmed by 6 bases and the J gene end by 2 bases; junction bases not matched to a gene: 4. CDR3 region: CSVGTGINTEAFF. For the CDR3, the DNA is TGCAGCGTAGGGACAGGGATAAACACTGAAGCTTTCTTT.

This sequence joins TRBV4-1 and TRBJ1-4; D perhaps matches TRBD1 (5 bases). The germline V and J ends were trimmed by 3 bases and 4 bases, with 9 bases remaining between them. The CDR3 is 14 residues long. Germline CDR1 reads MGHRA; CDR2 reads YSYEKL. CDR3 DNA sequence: TGCGCCAGCAGCCAGACAGTACTTAATGAAAAACTGTTTTTT. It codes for CASSQTVLNEKLFF.

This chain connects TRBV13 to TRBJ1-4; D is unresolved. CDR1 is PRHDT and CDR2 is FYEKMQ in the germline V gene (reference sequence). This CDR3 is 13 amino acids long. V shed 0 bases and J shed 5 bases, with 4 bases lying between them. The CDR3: CASSLGRNEKLFF. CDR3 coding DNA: TGTGCCAGCAGCTTAGGGCGGAATGAAAAACTGTTTTTT.

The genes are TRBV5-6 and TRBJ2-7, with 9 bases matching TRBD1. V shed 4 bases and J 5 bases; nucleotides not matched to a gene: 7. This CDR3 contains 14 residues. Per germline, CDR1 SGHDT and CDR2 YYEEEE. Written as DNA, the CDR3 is TGTGCCAGCAGCCAAAGCGGGACAGGGCACGAGCAGTACTTC. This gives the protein CASSQSGTGHEQYF.